The T cell receptor (beta chain) described here comes from a study of T-cell memory formation after mild COVID-19. Via MiXCR, TCRdb re-called the 5' RACE reads, giving one row per CDR3 protein. The data contain about 320,000 distinct CDR3 sequences, about 13% of them singletons. This clonotype came up a few times. The CDR3 consists of 14 residues. V was trimmed by 1 base and J by 0 bases, leaving 4 bases between them. Germline V CDR1 and CDR2: MGHRA, YSYEKL. The chain couples TRBV4-1 to TRBJ1-5; unclear D gene. This TCR derives from a man aged 18 to 30 who had mild COVID-19 (a few samples of this study predate the infection). Cell type and time point are not known. The sample consisted of PBMCs or a T cell subset sorted from them (not recorded which). CDR3 coding DNA: TGCGCCAGCAGCCAAGGCTATAGCAATCAGCCCCAGCATTTT. This encodes CASSQGYSNQPQHF.